The rows below give T cell receptor beta chains drawn from one sample of a study of CD8+CD57+ T cells in acquired aplastic anemia. TCRdb recomputed calls from the reads with MiXCR, one row per CDR3 protein. The sample includes 100,000 to 130,000 distinct CDR3 sequences, around half seen only once; the top ten take 30% to 35%. Sequencing was carried out using sorted CD4+, CD8+, or CD8+CD57+ T cells (not recorded which) from PBMCs. These receptors were obtained from a human donor in good health, serving as a control. CDR3s include the opening cysteine and the closing phenylalanine or tryptophan. Each record gives: V gene, J gene, D gene, clone size, CDR3 protein, CDR3 DNA. The D gene is left open where the match is weak. Size is omitted from some rows. Given values are once, few, many or a class for expanded clones.

V: TRBV10-3; J: TRBJ1-3; D: NA; size: many; CDR3: CAIGQNTIYF; DNA: TGTGCCATAGGACAAAACACCATATATTTT
V: TRBV15; J: TRBJ2-3; D: TRBD1; size: NA; CDR3: CATSRGRQGQNNEQYF; DNA: TGTGCCACCAGCAGGGGTAGACAGGGGCAGAACAATGAGCAGTATTTT
V: TRBV27; J: TRBJ2-7; D: TRBD2; size: many; CDR3: CASSYGSGEGSYEQYF; DNA: TGTGCCAGCAGTTACGGATCTGGGGAGGGTTCCTACGAGCAGTACTTC
V: TRBV24-1; J: TRBJ2-1; D: TRBD1; size: many; CDR3: CATSVNDRGLYNEQFF; DNA: TGTGCCACCAGTGTCAACGACAGGGGGCTTTACAATGAGCAGTTCTTC
V: TRBV5-5; J: TRBJ2-3; D: TRBD1; size: NA; CDR3: CASSFGQVVTDTQYF; DNA: TGTGCCAGCAGCTTCGGACAGGTTGTCACAGATACGCAGTATTTT
V: TRBV29-1; J: TRBJ2-6; D: TRBD2; size: NA; CDR3: CSVLTSVSSGANVLTF; DNA: TGCAGCGTTTTGACTAGCGTAAGCTCTGGGGCCAACGTCCTGACTTTC
V: TRBV20-1; J: TRBJ2-1; D: TRBD2; size: NA; CDR3: CRAEGRSAGAPSNEQFF; DNA: TGCAGAGCGGAGGGGCGGTCAGCGGGAGCGCCCTCCAATGAGCAGTTCTTC
V: TRBV18; J: TRBJ1-1; D: NA; size: many; CDR3: CASSLLGMDTEAFF; DNA: TGTGCCAGCTCACTCCTAGGGATGGACACTGAAGCTTTCTTT
V: TRBV13; J: TRBJ2-3; D: TRBD1; size: many; CDR3: CASSLKTGGTDTQYF; DNA: TGTGCCAGCAGCTTAAAGACAGGGGGCACAGATACGCAGTATTTT
V: TRBV10-1; J: TRBJ2-1; D: TRBD1; size: many; CDR3: CASSVTGNYNEQFF; DNA: TGCGCCAGCAGTGTGACAGGGAACTACAATGAGCAGTTCTTC
V: TRBV11-2; J: TRBJ1-3; D: NA; size: NA; CDR3: CASSSLQGELGNTIYF; DNA: TGTGCCAGCAGCTCCTTACAGGGAGAGCTGGGAAACACCATATATTTT
V: TRBV11-2; J: TRBJ2-1; D: NA; size: NA; CDR3: CASSYTGSSYNEQFF; DNA: TGTGCCAGCAGCTATACAGGGTCCTCCTACAATGAGCAGTTCTTC
V: TRBV6-1; J: TRBJ2-7; D: NA; size: NA; CDR3: CASSPRREDFGYEQYF; DNA: TGTGCCAGCAGTCCGCGACGGGAAGATTTCGGCTACGAGCAGTACTTC
V: TRBV4-1; J: TRBJ1-1; D: NA; size: many; CDR3: CASSQVVRAATEAFF; DNA: TGCGCCAGCAGCCAAGTTGTAAGGGCCGCTACTGAAGCTTTCTTT
V: TRBV2; J: TRBJ1-6; D: TRBD1; size: NA; CDR3: CASRDRGLDSPLHF; DNA: TGTGCCAGCAGGGACAGGGGGCTTGATTCACCCCTCCACTTT
V: TRBV15; J: TRBJ2-3; D: TRBD2; size: few; CDR3: CATSRPRGLAGEGGTDTQYF; DNA: TGTGCCACCAGCAGACCCCGTGGACTAGCGGGGGAGGGGGGCACAGATACGCAGTATTTT
V: TRBV7-2; J: TRBJ2-1; D: NA; size: many; CDR3: CASSLARWNEQFF; DNA: TGTGCCAGCAGCTTAGCGCGTTGGAATGAGCAGTTCTTC
V: TRBV6-1; J: TRBJ1-6; D: TRBD1; size: NA; CDR3: CASRPYRGGSSYNSPLHF; DNA: TGTGCCAGCAGGCCATACAGGGGCGGGAGCTCCTATAATTCACCCCTCCACTTT
V: TRBV4-3; J: TRBJ1-1; D: NA; size: few; CDR3: CASNPGMNTEAFF; DNA: TGCGCCAGCAACCCTGGTATGAACACTGAAGCTTTCTTT
V: TRBV10-3; J: TRBJ2-1; D: TRBD2; size: NA; CDR3: CAISPSGGASYNEQFF; DNA: TGTGCCATCAGCCCTAGCGGGGGGGCTTCCTACAATGAGCAGTTCTTC
V: TRBV6-1; J: TRBJ2-1; D: NA; size: medium-sized; CDR3: CASSEGNEQFF; DNA: TGTGCCAGCAGTGAAGGCAATGAGCAGTTCTTC
V: TRBV9; J: TRBJ2-5; D: TRBD1; size: once; CDR3: CASSVTGGAQETQYF; DNA: TGTGCCAGCAGCGTTACAGGGGGCGCGCAAGAGACCCAGTACTTC
V: TRBV7-2; J: TRBJ1-4; D: NA; size: many; CDR3: CASSPGNEKLFF; DNA: TGTGCCAGCAGCCCTGGAAATGAAAAACTGTTTTTT
V: TRBV4-1; J: TRBJ1-1; D: NA; size: many; CDR3: CASSQDVGNTEAFF; DNA: TGCGCCAGCAGCCAAGATGTCGGGAACACTGAAGCTTTCTTT
V: TRBV19; J: TRBJ1-2; D: TRBD1; size: many; CDR3: CASSPTDRVGYGYTF; DNA: TGTGCCAGTAGTCCTACTGACAGGGTGGGCTATGGCTACACCTTC
V: TRBV11-1; J: TRBJ2-7; D: TRBD2; size: NA; CDR3: CASSSMTSGSISYEQYF; DNA: TGTGCCAGCAGCTCCATGACTAGCGGGTCCATATCCTACGAGCAGTACTTC
V: TRBV29-1; J: TRBJ1-1; D: NA; size: NA; CDR3: CSVVGSVGGGTEAFF; DNA: TGCAGCGTTGTAGGTTCAGTAGGAGGAGGAACTGAAGCTTTCTTT
V: TRBV6-4; J: TRBJ1-1; D: NA; size: many; CDR3: CASSGARGCDTEAFF; DNA: TGTGCCAGCAGTGGCGCTCGGGGATGCGACACTGAAGCTTTCTTT
V: TRBV7-2; J: TRBJ2-5; D: NA; size: many; CDR3: CASSLPRETQYF; DNA: TGTGCCAGCAGCTTACCCAGGGAGACCCAGTACTTC
V: TRBV7-8; J: TRBJ1-2; D: NA; size: many; CDR3: CASSHEAGYGYTF; DNA: TGTGCCAGCAGCCATGAGGCAGGGTACGGCTACACCTTC
V: TRBV2; J: TRBJ2-1; D: TRBD2; size: many; CDR3: CASNLELADYNEQFF; DNA: TGTGCCAGCAATCTGGAACTAGCGGATTACAATGAGCAGTTCTTC
V: TRBV6-1; J: TRBJ2-7; D: NA; size: many; CDR3: CASSEGQGGNEQYF; DNA: TGTGCCAGCAGTGAAGGGCAGGGAGGCAACGAGCAGTACTTC
V: TRBV10-3; J: TRBJ2-1; D: NA; size: NA; CDR3: CATGGKSNEQFF; DNA: TGTGCCACCGGGGGAAAAAGCAATGAGCAGTTCTTC
V: TRBV20-1; J: TRBJ2-3; D: NA; size: NA; CDR3: CSAQAGDTQYF; DNA: TGCAGTGCTCAGGCGGGGGATACGCAGTATTTT
V: TRBV7-9; J: TRBJ1-3; D: NA; size: many; CDR3: CASSSQGSNTIYF; DNA: TGTGCCAGCAGCTCACAGGGAAGCAACACCATATATTTT
V: TRBV11-2; J: TRBJ1-1; D: NA; size: NA; CDR3: CASSLPVLNTEAFF; DNA: TGTGCCAGCAGCTTACCGGTCCTCAACACTGAAGCTTTCTTT
V: TRBV30; J: TRBJ2-2; D: NA; size: few; CDR3: CAWNGGSTGELFF; DNA: TGTGCCTGGAACGGGGGTTCAACCGGGGAGCTGTTTTTT
V: TRBV7-3; J: TRBJ1-1; D: NA; size: many; CDR3: CASSNGNTEAFF; DNA: TGTGCCAGCAGCAACGGGAACACTGAAGCTTTCTTT
V: TRBV2; J: TRBJ1-5; D: NA; size: many; CDR3: CASSGISDKELNQPQHF; DNA: TGTGCCAGCAGTGGAATTTCGGACAAGGAATTAAATCAGCCCCAGCATTTT
V: TRBV10-3; J: TRBJ1-5; D: NA; size: NA; CDR3: CAKPSNSAGGGGSNQPQHF; DNA: TGTGCCAAACCATCAAATAGCGCAGGTGGTGGCGGAAGCAATCAGCCCCAGCATTTT
V: TRBV20-1; J: TRBJ1-6; D: TRBD1; size: NA; CDR3: CSARRDSNNSPLHF; DNA: TGCAGTGCAAGACGGGACAGTAATAATTCACCCCTCCACTTT
V: TRBV7-9; J: TRBJ2-5; D: TRBD1; size: many; CDR3: CASSTPGGAETQYF; DNA: TGTGCCAGCAGCACGCCAGGGGGCGCGGAGACCCAGTACTTC
V: TRBV5-4; J: TRBJ2-2; D: NA; size: NA; CDR3: CASNVQGTGELFF; DNA: TGTGCCAGCAACGTACAGGGTACCGGGGAGCTGTTTTTT
V: TRBV9; J: TRBJ2-3; D: NA; size: many; CDR3: CASSVVFPRGKRDAHTDTQYF; DNA: TGTGCCAGCAGCGTAGTTTTCCCAAGGGGCAAACGGGACGCACACACAGATACGCAGTATTTT
V: TRBV7-8; J: TRBJ1-2; D: NA; size: many; CDR3: CASSLGQGMDGYTF; DNA: TGTGCCAGCAGCTTAGGCCAGGGGATGGATGGCTACACCTTC